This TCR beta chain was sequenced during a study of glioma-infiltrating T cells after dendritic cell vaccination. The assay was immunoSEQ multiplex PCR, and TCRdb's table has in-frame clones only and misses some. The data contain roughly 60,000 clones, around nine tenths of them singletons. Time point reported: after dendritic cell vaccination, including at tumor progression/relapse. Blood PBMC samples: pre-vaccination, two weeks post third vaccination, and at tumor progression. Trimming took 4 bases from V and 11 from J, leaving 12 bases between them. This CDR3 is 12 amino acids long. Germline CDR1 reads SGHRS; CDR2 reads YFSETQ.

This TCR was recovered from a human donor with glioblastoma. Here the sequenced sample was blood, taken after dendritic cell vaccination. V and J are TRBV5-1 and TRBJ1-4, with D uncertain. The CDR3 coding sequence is TGCGCCAGCAGCCCTGGCGGGGAGAAACTGTTTTTT. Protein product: CASSPGGEKLFF.